The 5 T cell receptor beta chains listed next were all sequenced from one sample in a study of blood T cell repertoires in COVID-19. Clones were read by immunoSEQ multiplex PCR, and TCRdb kept only the in-frame ones, dropping some. This sample carries approximately 70,000 clones, more than 85% of them seen once, and the ten largest clones take approximately 14%. The material sequenced was peripheral blood. The receptors here all came from a human donor with active COVID-19. The donor label of this sample is uncertain.

This chain connects TRBV5-4 to TRBJ1-1; TRBD1 aligns across 12 bases. V lost 1 base to trimming and J lost 0 bases; unmatched junction nucleotides: 4. The CDR3 has 17 residues. Germline CDR1 is SGHNT and CDR2 is YYREEE (reference sequence). CDR3 nucleotide sequence: TGTGCCAGCAGCTTGTCCGGGACAGGGGGCATGAACACTGAAGCTTTCTTT. It translates to CASSLSGTGGMNTEAFF.

This clone has only one observation. The gene calls are TRBV28 and TRBJ2-7; maybe TRBD2 (6 bases). The CDR3 totals 15 residues. Deletions cut 7 bases from V and 6 bases from J, with 22 bases between. CDR1 is MDHEN and CDR2 is SYDVKM in the germline V gene. The CDR3 here is CASTPHGRIDGEQYF. In nucleotides, the CDR3 is TGTGCCAGCACTCCCCACGGGAGAATCGACGGCGAGCAGTACTTC.

The chain employs TRBV7-9 and TRBJ2-1; 10 bases are a match to TRBD1. CDR1 and CDR2 from the germline V gene are SEHNR and FQNEAQ (reference sequence). CDR3 length: 16 amino acids. With 3 bases clipped from V and 5 bases from J, the junction kept 7 bases outside the gene matches. The CDR3 here is CASSFPPGTGDNEQFF. The CDR3 region has the DNA TGTGCCAGCAGCTTTCCGCCCGGGACAGGGGACAATGAGCAGTTCTTC.

The J gene is TRBJ2-3, the V gene TRBV5-8; no firm D call. V was cut by 4 bases and J by 0 bases, with 12 bases left in between. The CDR3 consists of 15 residues. Per the germline V gene, CDR1 is SGHTS and CDR2 is YDEGEE. The CDR3 loop is CASSRGISSTDTQYF. The CDR3 nucleotides are TGTGCCAGCAGCCGTGGCATTTCTAGCACAGATACGCAGTATTTT.

This chain uses TRBV3-1 (or the pseudogene TRBV3-2) with TRBJ2-7; TRBD2 might be the D (6 bases). The CDR3 spans 14 residues. From germline, CDR1 is LGHDT and CDR2 YNNKEL (reference sequence). Trimming shortened V by 7 bases and J by 0 bases, and 13 bases separated the two germline ends. The CDR3 protein is CASTSTSFSYEQYF. Here the CDR3 DNA reads TGTGCCAGCACCTCTACTAGCTTCTCCTACGAGCAGTACTTC.